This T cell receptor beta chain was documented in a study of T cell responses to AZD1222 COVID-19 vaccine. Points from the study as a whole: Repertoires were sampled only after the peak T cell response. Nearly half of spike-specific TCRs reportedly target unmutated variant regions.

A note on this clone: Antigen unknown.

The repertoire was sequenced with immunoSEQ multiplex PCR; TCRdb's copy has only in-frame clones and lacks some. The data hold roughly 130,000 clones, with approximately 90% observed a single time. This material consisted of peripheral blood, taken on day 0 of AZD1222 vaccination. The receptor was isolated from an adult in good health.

CDR3 DNA sequence: TGTGCCAGCAGCTTCCCAGGAGAAGCGTCACCCCTCCACTTT. Translating gives CASSFPGEASPLHF. The V call is TRBV5-6, the J call TRBJ1-6; D remains ambiguous. Germline assignment: CDR1 SGHDT and CDR2 YYEEEE. The length of the CDR3 is 14 residues. The germline V and J ends were trimmed by 2 bases and 10 bases, with 13 bases remaining between them.